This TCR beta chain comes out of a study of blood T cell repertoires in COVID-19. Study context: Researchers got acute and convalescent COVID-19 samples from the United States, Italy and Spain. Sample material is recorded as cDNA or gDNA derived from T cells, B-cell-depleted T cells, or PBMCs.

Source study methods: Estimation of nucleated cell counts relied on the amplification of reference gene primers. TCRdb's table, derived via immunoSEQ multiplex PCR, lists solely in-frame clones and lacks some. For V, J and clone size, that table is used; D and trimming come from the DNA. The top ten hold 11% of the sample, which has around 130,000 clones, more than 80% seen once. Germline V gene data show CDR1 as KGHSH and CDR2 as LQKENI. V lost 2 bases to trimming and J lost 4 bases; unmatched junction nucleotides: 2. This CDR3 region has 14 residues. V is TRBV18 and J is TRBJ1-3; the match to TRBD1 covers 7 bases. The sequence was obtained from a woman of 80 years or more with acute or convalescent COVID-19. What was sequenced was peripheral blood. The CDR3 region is CASSPTGVGNTIYF. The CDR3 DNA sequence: TGTGCCAGCTCACCAACAGGGGTCGGAAACACCATATATTTT.